One sample yielded the 32 T cell receptor beta chains listed below, sequenced in a study of metastatic and nonmetastatic thyroid tumors. TCRdb reassembled clones from the PCR reads with MiXCR. Counted here are 100,000 or so clones, approximately 15% occurring once; the ten biggest clones make up around 3.3%. Among the patients, none had received any treatment before thyroid surgery. What was sequenced was blood. The receptors shown here come from a female donor with papillary thyroid cancer or a benign thyroid nodule (not recorded which). Some clones in this sample may be carry-over from other donors' samples.

This clone showed up many times. A much larger clone lies one base from this, so it may be a read error. V is TRBV9 and J is TRBJ1-1, with a tentative D call TRBD1 (6 bases). Germline values: CDR1 SGDLS, CDR2 YYNGEE. This CDR3 is built from 15 residues. The CDR3 region has the DNA TGTGCCAGCAGCGTCGACGGGCAGGGGAACAATGAAGCTTTCTTT. Protein product: CASSVDGQGNNEAFF. Looking up the rest from reference TRBV9 and TRBJ1-1 gives the full variable domain: DSGVTQTPKHLITATGQRVTLRCSPRSGDLSVYWYQQSLDQGLQFLIQYYNGEERAKGNILERFSAQQFPDLHSELNLSSLELGDSALYFCASSVDGQGNNEAFFGQGTRLTVV.

Only a few counts were recorded for this clone. The chain links TRBV29-1 to TRBJ2-7; D unresolved. The CDR3 loop spans 12 amino acids. V lost 5 bases and J 2 bases, leaving 10 bases between the germline ends. Per the germline V gene, CDR1 is SQVTM and CDR2 is ANQGSEA. CDR3 loop: CSVFVAAYEQYF. The CDR3 coding sequence is TGCAGCGTTTTTGTGGCCGCCTACGAGCAGTACTTC.

This clone appeared many times. The chain employs TRBV3-1 and TRBJ2-7; D might be TRBD2 (5 bases). Germline CDR1 reads LGHDT; CDR2 reads YNNKEL (reference sequence). The V gene lost 0 bases and the J gene lost 4 bases, with 16 bases spanning the gap. The CDR3 totals 16 residues. CDR3 DNA: TGTGCCAGCAGCCAAGATGGGCTAGGGAGATCGTACGAGCAGTACTTC. It specifies CASSQDGLGRSYEQYF.

This clone was observed at least ten times. The V gene is TRBV11-2, the J gene TRBJ2-1, with 8 bases fitting TRBD2. Germline CDR1 SGHAT, CDR2 FQNNGV. The CDR3 is made up of 15 amino acids. The J segment lost 7 bases and the V segment lost 3 bases, leaving 8 bases of the junction unmatched. CDR3 nucleotide sequence: TGTGCCAGCAGCTTGCGGGGGACTAGTACGAATGAGCAGTTCTTC. It translates to CASSLRGTSTNEQFF. The entire variable domain, with the rest obtained from reference TRBV11-2 and TRBJ2-1, is as follows: EAGVAQSPRYKIIEKRQSVAFWCNPISGHATLYWYQQILGQGPKLLIQFQNNGVVDDSQLPKDRFSAERLKGVDSTLKIQPAKLEDSAVYLCASSLRGTSTNEQFFGPGTRLTVL.

This clone was counted only a few times. This may be a read error, as it is one base from a much larger clone. This chain links TRBV19 with TRBJ2-1; a possible D gene is TRBD2 (6 bases). Germline values: CDR1 LNHDA, CDR2 SQIVND (reference sequence). The CDR3 consists of 16 residues. Trimming took off 3 bases at V and 7 bases at J, with 19 bases between the two ends. DNA for the CDR3: TGTGCCAGTAGTATGGAGGGAATACCTTTCGGGAATGAGCAGTTCTTC. Its protein product is CASSMEGIPFGNEQFF.

Comments on this clone: A much larger clone lies one base from this, so it may be a read error. The J gene is TRBJ1-1, the V gene TRBV9; D perhaps matches TRBD1 (5 bases). Trimming cost V 0 bases and J 7 bases, with 10 bases left between them. Germline loops: CDR1 SGDLS, CDR2 YYNGEE. The CDR3 contains 13 residues. The CDR3 DNA is TGTGCCAGCAGCGTAGGAGGGGTAGTTGAAGCTTTCTTT. This encodes CASSVGGVVEAFF.

This clone was seen ten or more times. The chain is built from TRBV9 and TRBJ2-7; possible D gene TRBD1, 6 bases. The CDR3 contains 14 residues. V lost 4 bases and J lost 2, with 13 bases in between. Germline CDR1 is SGDLS and CDR2 is YYNGEE. The CDR3 here is CASSTSQGTYEQYF. CDR3 nucleotide sequence: TGTGCCAGCAGCACTTCACAGGGCACCTACGAGCAGTACTTC.

The sample holds many counts of this clone. This chain connects TRBV4-1 to TRBJ2-1; D unresolved. The germline CDR1 and CDR2 sequences are MGHRA and YSYEKL. Trimming took off 3 bases at V and 5 bases at J, with 5 bases between the two ends. The CDR3 contains 12 residues. The CDR3 sequence: CASSHGDNEQFF. In DNA, the CDR3 is TGCGCCAGCAGCCACGGAGACAATGAGCAGTTCTTC.

This clone was counted many times. The chain recombines TRBV20-1 with TRBJ1-6, with a tentative D call TRBD1 (6 bases). Trimming took 2 bases from V and 7 from J, leaving 12 bases between them. Germline lookup yields CDR1 DFQATT and CDR2 SNEGSKA (reference sequence). The CDR3 has 14 residues. This CDR3 is CSARQDSSNSPLHF. The CDR3 DNA reads as TGCAGTGCTAGACAGGACAGTTCCAATTCACCCCTCCACTTT.

This clone was observed many times. This chain joins TRBV7-2 and TRBJ1-1; TRBD1 might be the D (6 bases). Germline V gene lookup returns CDR1 SGHTA and CDR2 FQGNSA. CDR3 length: 15 amino acids. V shed 0 bases and J shed 6 bases, with 14 bases lying between them. Written as DNA, the CDR3 is TGTGCCAGCAGCTTAGCCGGTGGAGGGGGTCCTGAAGCTTTCTTT. Encoded protein: CASSLAGGGGPEAFF. Combining the CDR3 with reference TRBV7-2 and TRBJ1-1 gives the whole variable domain GAGVSQSPSNKVTEKGKDVELRCDPISGHTALYWYRQSLGQGLEFLIYFQGNSAPDKSGLPSDRFSAERTGGSVSTLTIQRTQQEDSAVYLCASSLAGGGGPEAFFGQGTRLTVV.

This clone was counted ten times or more. The chain recombines TRBV7-6 with TRBJ2-1; D is tentatively TRBD1 or TRBD2 (6 bases each). Trimming took 6 bases from V and 8 from J, leaving 17 bases between them. Germline V lookup: CDR1 SGHVS, CDR2 FNYEAQ. The CDR3 has 14 amino acids. The CDR3 protein is CASSRGPLPDEQFF. Here the CDR3 DNA reads TGTGCCAGCAGTCGGGGGCCCCTTCCCGATGAGCAGTTCTTC.

This clone has ten or more counts. The chain has TRBV7-2 and TRBJ2-2; TRBD2 agrees at 7 bases. Trimming took 0 bases from V and 3 from J; bases not matched to a gene: 1. Germline CDR1 and CDR2: SGHTA and FQGNSA. This CDR3 contains 15 residues. The CDR3 nucleotides read TGTGCCAGCAGCTTAGCGACTAGCCACACCGGGGAGCTGTTTTTT. This translates into CASSLATSHTGELFF.

At least ten counts were recorded for this clone. The gene calls are TRBV27 and TRBJ1-1, with 11 bases fitting TRBD1. Germline V gene lookup returns CDR1 MNHEY and CDR2 SMNVEV (reference sequence). The CDR3 totals 13 residues. J gave up 3 bases and V 6 bases, and 0 bases lay outside the gene matches. The CDR3 region is CASRGQGDTEAFF. CDR3 coding DNA: TGTGCCAGCAGGGGACAGGGGGACACTGAAGCTTTCTTT.

This clone has ten or more counts. CDR3 residues: CASSLARGRELGYTF. The CDR3 coding sequence is TGTGCCAGCAGTCTTGCACGGGGCAGGGAACTAGGCTACACCTTC. V is TRBV5-4 and J is TRBJ1-2; D is possibly TRBD1 (5 bases). Between the trimmed V and J ends, which lost 5 bases and 8 bases, there was a span of 22 bases. CDR1 is SGHNT and CDR2 is YYREEE in the germline V gene (reference sequence). This CDR3 is built from 15 residues.

This clone was detected only a few times. This may come from a read error, since a much larger clone is one base off. Other DNA variants within this sample encode the same CDR3. J is TRBJ2-2 and V is TRBV10-3; D might be TRBD1 or TRBD2, each matching 5 bases. This CDR3 is built from 13 residues. The germline gives CDR1 ENHRY, CDR2 SYGVKD. In DNA form, the CDR3 reads TGTGCCATCAGTGCAGGGCGCACCGGGGAGCTTTTTTTT. This sequence encodes CAISAGRTGELFF.

This chain connects TRBV20-1 to TRBJ2-1; a weak D match, TRBD2 (7 bases). Germline-derived CDR1 and CDR2 are DFQATT and SNEGSKA (reference sequence). This CDR3 comprises 12 residues. Trimming took 4 bases from V and 4 from J, leaving 8 bases between them. The CDR3: CSAKGGYNEQFF. The CDR3 DNA reads TGCAGTGCTAAGGGGGGGTACAATGAGCAGTTCTTC.

The CDR3 is CASSQDGIGGENYYEQYF. The CDR3 DNA reads TGCGCCAGCAGCCAAGATGGAATAGGAGGGGAGAACTACTACGAGCAGTACTTC. The chain joins TRBV4-1 to TRBJ2-7, with D possibly TRBD2 on 6 matching bases. Germline CDR1 and CDR2: MGHRA and YSYEKL. The CDR3 extends over 18 amino acids. V lost 0 bases to trimming and J lost 3 bases, with 21 bases between them.

The chain couples TRBV7-8 to TRBJ2-5, with 11 bases aligning to TRBD1. From germline, CDR1 is SGHVS and CDR2 FQNEAQ. With 8 bases clipped from V and 2 bases from J, the junction kept 13 bases outside the gene matches. The CDR3 length is 17 residues. CDR3 nucleotide sequence: TGTGCCAGCTTAGGTTCACCGGACAGGGGGCATCAAGAGACCCAGTACTTC. This encodes CASLGSPDRGHQETQYF.

To note about this clone: A much larger clone sits a single nucleotide away, making a read error possible. The chain joins TRBV5-1 to TRBJ2-5; TRBD1 agrees at 7 bases. The CDR3 loop spans 13 amino acids. Germline-derived CDR1 and CDR2 are SGHRS and YFSETQ. CDR3 amino acids: CTSSTGNQETQYF. The DNA of the CDR3 is TGCACCAGTTCGACAGGGAACCAAGAGACCCAGTACTTC. The variable domain in full, with the rest retrieved from reference TRBV5-1 and TRBJ2-5, is KAGVTQTPRYLIKTRGQQVTLSCSPISGHRSVSWYQQTPGQGLQFLFEYFSETQRNKGNFPGRFSGRQFSNSRSEMNVSTLELGDSALYLCTSSTGNQETQYFGPGTRLLVL.

In this sample, this clone turned up a few times. One junction end does not reproduce the germline sequence, and a read error may be involved. The chain uses TRBV6-2 or TRBV6-3 and TRBJ1-5; perhaps TRBD1 as D (5 bases). The length of the CDR3 is 13 residues. In germline, CDR1 is MNHEY, CDR2 SVGEGT. The CDR3 region has the DNA TGTGCCAGCAGTTACTTGGGGGATCATCCCCAGCATTTT. This translates into CASSYLGDHPQHF.

This clone was seen repeatedly, ten times or more. The gene calls are TRBV5-5 and TRBJ2-1; D unclear. V was clipped by 2 bases and J by 0 bases, with 15 bases between them. Germline loops: CDR1 SGHKS, CDR2 YYEKEE (reference sequence). There are 17 residues in the CDR3. CDR3 nucleotides: TGTGCCAGCAGCTTAAAAGGGCTGACCCGCTCCTACAATGAGCAGTTCTTC. Protein sequence: CASSLKGLTRSYNEQFF. The whole variable domain, remainder taken from reference TRBV5-5 and TRBJ2-1, is DAGVTQSPTHLIKTRGQQVTLRCSPISGHKSVSWYQQVLGQGPQFIFQYYEKEERGRGNFPDRFSARQFPNYSSELNVNALLLGDSALYLCASSLKGLTRSYNEQFFGPGTRLTVL.

This clone was counted at least ten times. The chain joins TRBV5-1 to TRBJ1-2; 8 nucleotides agree with TRBD1. This CDR3 is 12 amino acids long. Germline CDR1 reads SGHRS; CDR2 reads YFSETQ. V trimming: 4 bases; J trimming: 7 bases; junction bases outside the gene matches: 3. The CDR3 region is CASSRTGLGYTF. Here the CDR3 DNA reads TGCGCCAGCAGCAGGACAGGGCTTGGCTACACCTTC.

Ten or more counts support this clone. CDR3 sequence (DNA): TGCGCCAGCAGTGAGGGGGCGACGGAAGCTTTCTTT. Protein product: CASSEGATEAFF. This chain connects TRBV10-2 to TRBJ1-1; weak D call: TRBD1 (5 bases). Germline CDR1 WSHSY, CDR2 SAAADI. V lost 2 bases and J 8 bases, leaving 9 bases between the germline ends. CDR3 length equals 12 residues.

In this sample, this clone turned up many times. The chain recombines TRBV7-9 with TRBJ1-1; TRBD1 is a possible D gene (6 bases). The germline V and J ends were trimmed by 3 bases and 5 bases, with 13 bases remaining between them. CDR1 and CDR2 (germline): SEHNR, FQNEAQ (reference sequence). The CDR3 is 14 amino acids. The CDR3 loop reads CASSFQRRGTEAFF. The CDR3 region has the DNA TGTGCCAGCAGCTTTCAGAGGAGGGGGACTGAAGCTTTCTTT.

V usage is TRBV30 and J usage is TRBJ1-3, with D unresolved. Germline CDR1 and CDR2: GTSNPN and SVGIG (reference sequence). The CDR3 length is 14 residues. V lost 3 bases to trimming and J lost 0 bases, with 9 bases between them. CDR3 residues: CAWSFGSSGNTIYF. The CDR3 DNA is TGTGCCTGGAGCTTCGGCAGCTCTGGAAACACCATATATTTT.

The CDR3 spells CASKLLAKGHYEQYF. The CDR3 DNA reads as TGTGCCAGCAAGCTGCTGGCCAAAGGGCACTACGAGCAGTACTTC. The rearrangement links TRBV6-1 to TRBJ2-7; no firm D call. The V and J ends lost 7 bases and 3 bases respectively, with 19 bases between them. CDR1 and CDR2 (germline): MNHNS, SASEGT. The length of the CDR3 is 15 residues.

CDR3 sequence: CASSTEWGTWVHEQYF. Written as DNA, the CDR3 is TGTGCCAGCAGCACAGAATGGGGGACATGGGTCCACGAGCAGTACTTC. The chain couples TRBV5-4 to TRBJ2-7; TRBD1 might be the D (6 bases). CDR1 is SGHNT and CDR2 is YYREEE in the germline V gene (reference sequence). The CDR3 consists of 16 residues. Between the trimmed V and J ends, which lost 4 bases and 5 bases, there was a span of 22 bases.

With regard to this clone: The sample holds other DNA sequences that translate to the same CDR3. The chain uses TRBV4-2 and TRBJ1-6; D unclear. The ends were cut back, 4 bases at V and 7 bases at J, with 23 bases in the middle. The V gene's germline CDR1 is LGHNA and CDR2 YNFKEQ. The CDR3 consists of 18 residues. CDR3 region: CASSPRPSFVGLNSPLHF. CDR3 bases: TGTGCCAGCAGCCCAAGACCCTCTTTTGTGGGGTTGAATTCACCCCTCCACTTT.

This clone was recorded a few times. A much larger clone is a single base away; this may be a read error. The rearrangement joins TRBV6-5 to TRBJ1-2, with D possibly TRBD1 on 5 matching bases. Trimming took off 0 bases at V and 9 bases at J, with 11 bases between the two ends. The germline gives CDR1 MNHEY, CDR2 SVGAGI. The CDR3 sequence is 13 residues long. The CDR3 sequence: CASSYSRGYCYTF. DNA of the CDR3: TGTGCCAGCAGTTACTCGAGGGGTTATTGCTACACCTTC.

This clone occurred many times. This chain connects TRBV20-1 to TRBJ2-1; D gene ambiguous. Germline-derived CDR1 and CDR2 are DFQATT and SNEGSKA (reference sequence). CDR3 size: 14 residues. V dropped 5 bases and J dropped 5 bases, with 16 bases sitting between them. The CDR3 reads CSAHPGRADNEQFF. CDR3 DNA: TGCAGTGCTCACCCAGGCAGAGCTGACAATGAGCAGTTCTTC.

As to this clone: This clone may be a read error of a much larger clone one base away. The chain carries TRBV4-1 and TRBJ1-2; D remains unclear. V dropped 2 bases and J dropped 3 bases, with 13 bases sitting between them. Looked up from germline, CDR1 is MGHRA and CDR2 is YSYEKL. This CDR3 contains 15 residues. The CDR3 is CASSQLSQRDYGYTF. CDR3 DNA sequence: TGCGCCAGCAGCCAATTGTCCCAGAGGGACTATGGCTACACCTTC.

This clone has more than one count but fewer than ten. A much larger clone differs by one base, so this may be a read error. This specimen includes other DNA sequences encoding the same CDR3. V and J are TRBV4-1 and TRBJ2-3, with no clear D. V lost 1 base and J lost 4, with 15 bases in between. CDR3 size: 16 residues. The germline CDR1 and CDR2 sequences are MGHRA and YSYEKL. In DNA, the CDR3 is TGCGCCAGCAGCCAAGTTAATGTAGGTTTCGCAGATACGCAGTATTTT. Translating gives CASSQVNVGFADTQYF.